These T cell receptor beta chains were read from a single sample in a study of blood T cell repertoires in COVID-19. Assay used: immunoSEQ multiplex PCR; TCRdb lists only in-frame clones, some missing. There are approximately 200,000 clones in the sample; around 84% occur only once, and approximately 18% lies in the top ten. Sequencing was done on a sample of PBMCs or T cells enriched from blood (not recorded which). These receptors were collected from a man aged 40-50 years who had recovered from COVID-19. Each CDR3 is given with its conserved first and last residue. Fields, in order: D gene, CDR3 length, V gene, J gene, clone size, CDR3 DNA, CDR3 protein. A D gene is named only where the DNA matches it firmly. Clone size is not always given. Where it is, it says once, few, many or a class for expanded clones.

D gene: TRBD1; CDR3 length: 15; V gene: TRBV29-1; J gene: TRBJ1-3; clone size: -; CDR3 DNA: TGCAGCGTTGAAGGGGACAGGGGGGCTGGAAACACCATATATTTT; CDR3 protein: CSVEGDRGAGNTIYF
D gene: TRBD2; CDR3 length: 16; V gene: TRBV9; J gene: TRBJ2-2; clone size: once; CDR3 DNA: TGTGCCAGCAGCTCACTAGCGGGAGTTGTCACCGGGGAGCTGTTTTTT; CDR3 protein: CASSSLAGVVTGELFF
D gene: -; CDR3 length: 13; V gene: TRBV6-5; J gene: TRBJ2-7; clone size: -; CDR3 DNA: TGTGCCAGCGAGGAAGAGGCATACTACGAGCAGTACTTC; CDR3 protein: CASEEEAYYEQYF
D gene: -; CDR3 length: 12; V gene: TRBV5-4; J gene: TRBJ2-5; clone size: -; CDR3 DNA: TGTGCCAGCAGCTCCGTAGAAGAGACCCAGTACTTC; CDR3 protein: CASSSVEETQYF
D gene: -; CDR3 length: 12; V gene: TRBV5-1; J gene: TRBJ1-1; clone size: -; CDR3 DNA: TGCGCCAGCAGCTTGCCCGGGGCTGAAGCTTTCTTT; CDR3 protein: CASSLPGAEAFF
D gene: TRBD2; CDR3 length: 14; V gene: TRBV19; J gene: TRBJ2-7; clone size: -; CDR3 DNA: TGTGCCAGTAGCCCCCAGTCTAGCGGCTACGAGCAGTACTTC; CDR3 protein: CASSPQSSGYEQYF
D gene: TRBD1; CDR3 length: 15; V gene: TRBV7-2; J gene: TRBJ1-5; clone size: -; CDR3 DNA: TGTGCCAGCAGCGAACAGGGGTCTGCGGATCAGCCCCAGCATTTT; CDR3 protein: CASSEQGSADQPQHF
D gene: TRBD1; CDR3 length: 14; V gene: TRBV7-8; J gene: TRBJ1-1; clone size: once; CDR3 DNA: TGTGCCAGCAGCTTGGGACAGCTGAACACTGAAGCTTTCTTT; CDR3 protein: CASSLGQLNTEAFF
D gene: -; CDR3 length: 15; V gene: TRBV6-2/TRBV6-3; J gene: TRBJ1-6; clone size: once; CDR3 DNA: TGTGCCAGCAGTTACTCGAGACAGAGCAATTCACCCCTCCACTTT; CDR3 protein: CASSYSRQSNSPLHF
D gene: -; CDR3 length: 13; V gene: TRBV11-3; J gene: TRBJ1-1; clone size: -; CDR3 DNA: TGTGCCAGCAGCTTAAACGGGGACACTGAAGCTTTCTTT; CDR3 protein: CASSLNGDTEAFF
D gene: -; CDR3 length: 11; V gene: TRBV7-2; J gene: TRBJ2-3; clone size: -; CDR3 DNA: TGTGCCAGCTTAGAGTGGGATACGCAGTATTTT; CDR3 protein: CASLEWDTQYF
D gene: TRBD2; CDR3 length: 16; V gene: TRBV28; J gene: TRBJ2-3; clone size: -; CDR3 DNA: TGTGCCAGCAGTCCCCCTAGCGGGAGGATTGGAGATACGCAGTATTTT; CDR3 protein: CASSPPSGRIGDTQYF
D gene: -; CDR3 length: 16; V gene: TRBV6-2/TRBV6-3; J gene: TRBJ1-1; clone size: -; CDR3 DNA: TGTGCCAGCAGGCCTCCCGGGGAGGGAGGGAGGACTGAAGCTTTCTTT; CDR3 protein: CASRPPGEGGRTEAFF
D gene: -; CDR3 length: 17; V gene: TRBV9; J gene: TRBJ1-3; clone size: -; CDR3 DNA: TGTGCCAGCAGCACCCGGGGAGGGGCCTCCTCTGGAAACACCATATATTTT; CDR3 protein: CASSTRGGASSGNTIYF
D gene: TRBD1; CDR3 length: 12; V gene: TRBV30; J gene: TRBJ1-2; clone size: -; CDR3 DNA: TGTGCCTGGAGGCTGGGACAGGGGGGCTACACCTTC; CDR3 protein: CAWRLGQGGYTF
D gene: -; CDR3 length: 16; V gene: TRBV7-8; J gene: TRBJ1-3; clone size: -; CDR3 DNA: TGTGCCAGCAGCCTAGGTTATTACAAGTCTGGAAACACCATATATTTT; CDR3 protein: CASSLGYYKSGNTIYF
D gene: -; CDR3 length: 20; V gene: TRBV5-4; J gene: TRBJ2-2; clone size: -; CDR3 DNA: TGTGCCAGCAGCTTGACGCCGGGTATTCACAACAGGAATGCCGCCGGGGAGCTGTTTTTT; CDR3 protein: CASSLTPGIHNRNAAGELFF
D gene: -; CDR3 length: 15; V gene: TRBV4-2; J gene: TRBJ1-5; clone size: once; CDR3 DNA: TGTGCCAGCAGCCAAGATAAACAGTACAATCAGCCCCAGCATTTT; CDR3 protein: CASSQDKQYNQPQHF
D gene: -; CDR3 length: 11; V gene: TRBV20-1; J gene: TRBJ1-3; clone size: -; CDR3 DNA: TGCAGTGCTGAACTGGGAAACACCATATATTTT; CDR3 protein: CSAELGNTIYF